One sample yielded the 10 T cell receptor beta chains listed below, sequenced in a study of T cells expressing NK-cell markers. No DNA is given; TCRdb re-called the 5' RACE reads and lists each CDR3 protein once. This listing includes about 460,000 distinct CDR3 sequences. Source material: blood T cells: a sorted CD56 or NKG2C T cell subset, CD4+ or CD8+ T cells, or bulk PBMC T cells (not recorded which). Receptor source: a woman in her forties or fifties in good health.

The V call is TRBV5-1, the J call TRBJ2-3. Germline CDR1 SGHRS, CDR2 YFSETQ. This CDR3 has 17 residues. This CDR3 reads CASSSEVAVLSTDTQYF.

The CDR3 protein is CASSPIWKGTFSGNTIYF. The V and J genes are TRBV7-9 and TRBJ1-3. The CDR3 loop spans 18 amino acids. In germline, CDR1 is SEHNR, CDR2 FQNEAQ (reference sequence).

The rearrangement links TRBV5-1 to TRBJ2-1; as DNA is missing, the TRBD2 call by TCRdb cannot be tested. The CDR3 is 17 amino acids. Germline loops: CDR1 SGHRS, CDR2 YFSETQ. CDR3 residues: CASSLNPTSGAYNEQFF.

This chain joins TRBV5-1 and TRBJ2-1. The length of the CDR3 is 15 residues. Germline V gene lookup returns CDR1 SGHRS and CDR2 YFSETQ. The chain's CDR3 is CASNIWRGPYNEQFF.

The V gene is TRBV6-1, the J gene TRBJ2-1; the TCRdb D gene call, TRBD1, has no DNA to confirm it. Per the germline V gene, CDR1 is MNHNS and CDR2 is SASEGT. The CDR3 totals 15 residues. CDR3 in amino acids: CASTDRPGDYNEQFF.

The chain links TRBV3-1 to TRBJ2-1. Per germline, CDR1 LGHDT and CDR2 YNNKEL (reference sequence). The CDR3 sequence is 15 residues long. The CDR3 protein is CASSQDSTGYNEQFF.

This chain connects TRBV12-3 or TRBV12-4 to TRBJ2-3; the D call of TRBD2 rests on TCRdb alone, since no DNA is present to check it. This CDR3 is 16 amino acids long. The CDR3 reads CASSFMKTGEPDTQYF.

The chain recombines TRBV29-1 with TRBJ2-5; TCRdb's D call, TRBD1, is unchecked because there is no DNA. Germline lookup yields CDR1 SQVTM and CDR2 ANQGSEA. The CDR3 is 15 residues long. CDR3 in amino acids: CSVVFGGRPKETQYF.

The rearrangement links TRBV2 to TRBJ2-1; TCRdb returns TRBD1, unconfirmable since there is no DNA. The CDR3 runs to 12 residues. The V gene's germline CDR1 is SNHLY and CDR2 FYNNEI. CDR3 sequence: CASSLDKNEQFF.

The rearrangement joins TRBV5-1 to TRBJ1-1; TCRdb indicates TRBD1, and absent DNA this call remains unverified. The CDR3 spans 14 residues. Germline values: CDR1 SGHRS, CDR2 YFSETQ. The CDR3 is CASRTGTAFTEAFF.